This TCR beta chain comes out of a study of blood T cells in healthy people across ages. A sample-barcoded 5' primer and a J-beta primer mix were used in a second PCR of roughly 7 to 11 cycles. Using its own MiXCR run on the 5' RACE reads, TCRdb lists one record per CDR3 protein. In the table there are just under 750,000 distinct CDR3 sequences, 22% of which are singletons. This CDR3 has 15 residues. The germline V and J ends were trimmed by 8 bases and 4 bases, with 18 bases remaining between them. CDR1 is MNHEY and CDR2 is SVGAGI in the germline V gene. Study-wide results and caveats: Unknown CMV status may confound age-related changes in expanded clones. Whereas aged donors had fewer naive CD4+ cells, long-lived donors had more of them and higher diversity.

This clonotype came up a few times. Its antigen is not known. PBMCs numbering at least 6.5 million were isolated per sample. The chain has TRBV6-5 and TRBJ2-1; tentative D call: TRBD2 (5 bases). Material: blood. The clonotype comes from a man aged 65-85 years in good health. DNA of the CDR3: TGTGCCAGCCGCTACGGGATTTCGGTGTACAATGAGCAGTTCTTC. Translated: CASRYGISVYNEQFF.